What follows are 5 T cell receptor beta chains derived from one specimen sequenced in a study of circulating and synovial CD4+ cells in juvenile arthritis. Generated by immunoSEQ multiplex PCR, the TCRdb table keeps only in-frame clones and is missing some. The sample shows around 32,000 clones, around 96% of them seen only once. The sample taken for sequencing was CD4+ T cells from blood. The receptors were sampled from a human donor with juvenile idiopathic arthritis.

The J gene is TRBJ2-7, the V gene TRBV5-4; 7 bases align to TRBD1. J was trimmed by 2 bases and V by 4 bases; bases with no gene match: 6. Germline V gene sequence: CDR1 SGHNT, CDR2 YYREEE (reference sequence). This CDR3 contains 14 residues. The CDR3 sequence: CASSPRDSPYEQYF. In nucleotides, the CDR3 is TGTGCCAGCAGCCCCCGGGACAGTCCCTACGAGCAGTACTTC. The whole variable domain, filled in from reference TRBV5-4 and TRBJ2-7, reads ETGVTQSPTHLIKTRGQQVTLRCSSQSGHNTVSWYQQALGQGPQFIFQYYREEENGRGNFPPRFSGLQFPNYSSELNVNALELDDSALYLCASSPRDSPYEQYFGPGTRLTVT.

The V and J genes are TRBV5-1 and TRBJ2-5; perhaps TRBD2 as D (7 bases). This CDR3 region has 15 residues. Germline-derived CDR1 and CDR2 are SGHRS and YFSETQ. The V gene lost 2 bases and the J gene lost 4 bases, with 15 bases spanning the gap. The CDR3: CASSLIGGLGETQYF. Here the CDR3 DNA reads TGCGCCAGCAGCTTAATCGGGGGGCTGGGAGAGACCCAGTACTTC.

The CDR3 DNA follows: TGTGCCAGCAGTGGGCGGGCACATGGCCCTATATCTGGCTACACCTTC. Translating it yields CASSGRAHGPISGYTF. The J gene is TRBJ1-2, the V gene TRBV6-1; D uncertain. Trimming shortened V by 4 bases and J by 7 bases, and 22 bases separated the two germline ends. The CDR3 runs 16 residues. Per germline, CDR1 MNHNS and CDR2 SASEGT.

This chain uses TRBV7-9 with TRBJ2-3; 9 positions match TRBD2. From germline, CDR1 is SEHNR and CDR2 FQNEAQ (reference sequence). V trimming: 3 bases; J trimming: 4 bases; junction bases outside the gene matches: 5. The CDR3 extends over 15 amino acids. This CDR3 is CASSFVAGVSDTQYF. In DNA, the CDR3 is TGTGCCAGCAGCTTTGTAGCGGGAGTCTCAGATACGCAGTATTTT.

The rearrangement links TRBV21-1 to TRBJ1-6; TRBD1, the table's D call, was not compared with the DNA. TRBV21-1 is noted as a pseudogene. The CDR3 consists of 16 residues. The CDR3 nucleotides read TGTGCCAGCAGTCCAAATCCCGGACAGGGCCTTTCACCCCTCCACTTT. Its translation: CASSPNPGQGLSPLHF.